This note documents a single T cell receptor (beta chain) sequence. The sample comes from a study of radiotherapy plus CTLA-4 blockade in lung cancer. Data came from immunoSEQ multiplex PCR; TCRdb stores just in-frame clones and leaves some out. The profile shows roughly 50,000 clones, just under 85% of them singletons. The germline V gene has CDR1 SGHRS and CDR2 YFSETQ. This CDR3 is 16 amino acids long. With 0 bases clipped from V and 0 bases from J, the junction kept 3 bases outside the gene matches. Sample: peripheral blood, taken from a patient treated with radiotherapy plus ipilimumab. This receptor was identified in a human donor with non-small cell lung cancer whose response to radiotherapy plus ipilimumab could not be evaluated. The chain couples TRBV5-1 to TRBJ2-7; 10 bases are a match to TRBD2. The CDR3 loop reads CASSLARTSGSYEQYF. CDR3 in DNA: TGCGCCAGCAGCTTGGCCCGGACTAGCGGCTCCTACGAGCAGTACTTC.